Each of the 6 T cell receptor beta chains below was sequenced from the same sample in a study of post-analysis software for immune sequencing data. Findings and limits, study-wide: Patients used roughly five TRBV segments, including TRBV5-6, TRBV5-1 and TRBV20-1, more often than controls.

The antigens these receptors bind are not known. Sequencing libraries made from TCR beta cDNA carried unique molecular identifiers. TCRdb used MiXCR to reprocess the PCR reads, holding one entry per CDR3 protein. The sample lists just over 250,000 distinct CDR3 sequences, 36% occurring once. The sequenced material came from blood. Every receptor here comes from a girl aged 10-17 years with multiple sclerosis.

V is TRBV2 and J is TRBJ1-5; the D is unclear. V lost 2 bases, J lost 2 bases, and 10 bases lay in between. CDR1 is SNHLY, CDR2 FYNNEI, per germline. The CDR3 totals 15 residues. Here the CDR3 DNA reads TGTGCCAGCAGTGAACAGATACTAGGCAATCAGCCCCAGCATTTT. This codes for CASSEQILGNQPQHF. The whole variable domain, filled in from reference TRBV2 and TRBJ1-5, reads EPEVTQTPSHQVTQMGQEVILRCVPISNHLYFYWYRQILGQKVEFLVSFYNNEISEKSEIFDDQFSVERPDGSNFTLKIRSTKLEDSAMYFCASSEQILGNQPQHFGDGTRLSIL.

As concerns this clonotype: This CDR3 fails to terminate in the conserved phenylalanine or tryptophan, so it likely reflects a read error. The chain combines TRBV5-1 with TRBJ1-1; D call uncertain. Germline CDR1 and CDR2: SGHRS and YFSETQ. This CDR3 has 13 residues. V was shortened by 2 bases and J by 6 bases, with 11 bases between the two germline ends. Here the CDR3 reads CASSFRQESEAFV. CDR3 sequence (DNA): TGCGCCAGCAGCTTCCGTCAGGAGTCTGAAGCTTTCGTT.

The chain's CDR3 is CASSQDGRGSYNEQFF. In DNA, the CDR3 is TGCGCCAGCAGCCAAGATGGCAGGGGCTCCTACAATGAGCAGTTCTTC. The chain is built from TRBV4-1 and TRBJ2-1; maybe TRBD1 (6 bases). CDR1 MGHRA and CDR2 YSYEKL come from the germline V gene. The CDR3 runs to 16 residues. The V and J ends lost 0 bases and 0 bases respectively, with 9 bases between them.

The chain employs TRBV28 and TRBJ1-4; perhaps TRBD1 as D (6 bases). CDR3 length: 15 amino acids. Germline assignment: CDR1 MDHEN and CDR2 SYDVKM. The V end was cut by 9 bases, the J end by 0 bases, with 14 bases between. The DNA for the CDR3 is TGTGCCAGTGTACAGGGCAGACCAACTAATGAAAAACTGTTTTTT. Its protein is CASVQGRPTNEKLFF.

V gene TRBV7-6 combines with J gene TRBJ1-1; 11 bases fit TRBD1. V dropped 6 bases and J dropped 3; count of bases not matched to a gene: 6. CDR1 is SGHVS, CDR2 FNYEAQ, per germline. The length of the CDR3 is 15 residues. Here the CDR3 DNA reads TGTGCCAGCAGTAATCAGGGACAGGGGGACACTGAAGCTTTCTTT. Translating gives CASSNQGQGDTEAFF.

In the case of this clonotype: One base away lies a much larger clone, so this may be a sequencing read error. The genes are TRBV11-2 and TRBJ2-7, with a possible D match to TRBD2 (6 bases). This CDR3 comprises 13 residues. CDR1 and CDR2 (germline): SGHAT, FQNNGV. The ends were cut back, 2 bases at V and 7 bases at J, with 12 bases in the middle. The CDR3 loop is CASSLFAGNEQYF. The DNA for the CDR3 is TGTGCCAGCAGCTTATTCGCGGGGAATGAGCAGTACTTC. The variable domain in full, with the rest retrieved from reference TRBV11-2 and TRBJ2-7, is EAGVAQSPRYKIIEKRQSVAFWCNPISGHATLYWYQQILGQGPKLLIQFQNNGVVDDSQLPKDRFSAERLKGVDSTLKIQPAKLEDSAVYLCASSLFAGNEQYFGPGTRLTVT.